Sequencing of this T cell receptor beta chain was carried out in a study of T cell clones after liver transplantation. Overall study: TCRbeta sequencing after a pre-transplant mixed lymphocyte reaction identified graft-donor-reactive clones, later tracked in post-transplant blood. Tolerant meant at least one year fully off immunosuppression without liver enzymes above twice normal.

Only in-frame clones appear in the TCRdb table, and some are missing; sequencing was by immunoSEQ multiplex PCR. The sample lists roughly 80,000 clones, around 78% seen once, with roughly 3% in the top ten. Between the trimmed V and J ends, which lost 5 bases and 2 bases, there was a span of 14 bases. The CDR3 is 14 amino acids. The germline V gene has CDR1 SQVTM and CDR2 ANQGSEA. The TCR originated in a human patient who received a liver transplant. Certain T cells may be donor cells from the graft. V gene TRBV29-1 combines with J gene TRBJ2-3; D may be TRBD1 (5 bases). The sequenced sample was CD4+ T cells from blood, obtained at the 22-month timepoint. The CDR3, as DNA: TGCAGCGTTAAGACAGTCCGCTTCACAGATACGCAGTATTTT. As protein: CSVKTVRFTDTQYF.